The source of this T cell receptor (beta chain) is a study of graft-versus-host responses after intestinal transplantation. Only in-frame clones appear in the TCRdb table, and some are missing; sequencing was by immunoSEQ multiplex PCR. The table has around 1,600 clones, more than 90% seen once. V was clipped by 4 bases and J by 4 bases, with 10 bases between them. There are 14 residues in the CDR3. Germline assignment: CDR1 MNHEY and CDR2 SMNVEV (reference sequence). Specimen: PBMCs, collected 8 days after intestinal transplant. The clonotype was recovered from a human patient who received an intestinal transplant, so some T cells may come from the graft donor. The rearrangement links TRBV27 to TRBJ1-4; no reliable D call. The CDR3 bases are TGTGCCAGCAGTTCGGGGAGTCATAATGAAAAACTGTTTTTT. Its protein product is CASSSGSHNEKLFF.